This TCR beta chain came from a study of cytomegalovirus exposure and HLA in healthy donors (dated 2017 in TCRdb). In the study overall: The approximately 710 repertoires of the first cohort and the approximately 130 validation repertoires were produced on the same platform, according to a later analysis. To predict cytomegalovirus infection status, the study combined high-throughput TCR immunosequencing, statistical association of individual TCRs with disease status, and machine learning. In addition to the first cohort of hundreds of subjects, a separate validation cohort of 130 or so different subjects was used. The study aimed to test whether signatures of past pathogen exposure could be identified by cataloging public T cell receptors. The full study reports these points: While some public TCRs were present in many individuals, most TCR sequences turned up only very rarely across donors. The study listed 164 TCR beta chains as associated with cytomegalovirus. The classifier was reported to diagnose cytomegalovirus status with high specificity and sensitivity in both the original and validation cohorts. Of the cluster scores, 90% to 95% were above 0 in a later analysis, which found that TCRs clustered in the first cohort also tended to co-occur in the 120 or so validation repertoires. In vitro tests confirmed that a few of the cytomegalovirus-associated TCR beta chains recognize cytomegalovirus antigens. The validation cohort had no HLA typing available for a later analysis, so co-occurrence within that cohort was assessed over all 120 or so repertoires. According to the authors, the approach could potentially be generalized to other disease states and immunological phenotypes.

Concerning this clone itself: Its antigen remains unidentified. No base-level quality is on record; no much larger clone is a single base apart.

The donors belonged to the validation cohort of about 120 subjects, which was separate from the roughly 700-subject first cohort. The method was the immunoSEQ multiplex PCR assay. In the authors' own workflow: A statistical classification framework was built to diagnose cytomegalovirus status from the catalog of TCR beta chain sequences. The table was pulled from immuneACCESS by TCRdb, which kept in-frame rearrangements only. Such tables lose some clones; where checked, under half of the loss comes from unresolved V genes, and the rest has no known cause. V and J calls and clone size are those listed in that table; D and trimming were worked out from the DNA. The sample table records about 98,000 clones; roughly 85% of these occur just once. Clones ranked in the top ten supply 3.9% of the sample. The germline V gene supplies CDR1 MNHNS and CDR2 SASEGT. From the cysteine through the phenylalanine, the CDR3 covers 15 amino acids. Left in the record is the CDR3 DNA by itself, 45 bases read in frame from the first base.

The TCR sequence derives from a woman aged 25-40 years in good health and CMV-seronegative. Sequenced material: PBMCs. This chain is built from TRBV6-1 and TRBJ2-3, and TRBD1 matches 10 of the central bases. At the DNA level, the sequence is TGTGCGATTAGAGGGGGACAGGGGAGTGCAGATACGCAGTATTTT. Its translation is CAIRGGQGSADTQYF.